Listed below are T cell receptor beta chains from one sample, sequenced in a study of blood T cell repertoires in COVID-19. Using immunoSEQ multiplex PCR, the repertoire was profiled, and TCRdb retains in-frame clones only, with some absent. Of about 110,000 clones listed, approximately 88% were seen once; the top ten hold approximately 4.1%. The sequenced sample consisted of peripheral blood. The receptor source for this set is a human donor in a cohort sampled during active COVID-19. Each CDR3 is given with its conserved first and last residue. Fields, in order: CDR3 protein, CDR3 DNA, J gene, D gene, clone size, V gene. A D gene is named only where the DNA matches it firmly. Where a row states a size, it is once, few, many or the class of an expanded clone; other rows omit it.

CDR3 protein: CASSEGVAGKETQYF
CDR3 DNA: TGTGCCAGCAGTGAAGGGGTAGCGGGGAAAGAGACCCAGTACTTC
J gene: TRBJ2-5
D gene: TRBD2
clone size: NA
V gene: TRBV2

CDR3 protein: CASKVQANTGELFF
CDR3 DNA: TGTGCCAGCAAAGTGCAGGCGAACACCGGGGAGCTGTTTTTT
J gene: TRBJ2-2
D gene: NA
clone size: NA
V gene: TRBV7-2

CDR3 protein: CASSLSYRGQYEQYF
CDR3 DNA: TGTGCCAGCAGTTTATCGTACAGGGGGCAATACGAGCAGTACTTC
J gene: TRBJ2-7
D gene: TRBD1
clone size: NA
V gene: TRBV27

CDR3 protein: CASSYHRGLDTQYF
CDR3 DNA: TGTGCCAGCAGTTACCACAGGGGGCTGGATACGCAGTATTTT
J gene: TRBJ2-3
D gene: TRBD1
clone size: NA
V gene: TRBV6-2/TRBV6-3

CDR3 protein: CASINSGNTIYF
CDR3 DNA: TGTGCCAGCATCAACTCTGGAAACACCATATATTTT
J gene: TRBJ1-3
D gene: NA
clone size: NA
V gene: TRBV28

CDR3 protein: CASSYGRTGNTEAFF
CDR3 DNA: TGTGCCAGCAGTTACGGGCGGACAGGGAACACTGAAGCTTTCTTT
J gene: TRBJ1-1
D gene: TRBD1
clone size: once
V gene: TRBV6-5

CDR3 protein: CASLSGAPAYEQYF
CDR3 DNA: TGTGCCAGCCTATCTGGGGCGCCTGCCTACGAGCAGTACTTC
J gene: TRBJ2-7
D gene: NA
clone size: few
V gene: TRBV28

CDR3 protein: CASRGGHTEAFF
CDR3 DNA: TGTGCCAGCAGGGGGGGGCACACTGAAGCTTTCTTT
J gene: TRBJ1-1
D gene: NA
clone size: NA
V gene: TRBV6-5

CDR3 protein: CATSRDRGQINQPQHF
CDR3 DNA: TGTGCCACCAGCAGAGATCGGGGACAGATCAATCAGCCCCAGCATTTT
J gene: TRBJ1-5
D gene: TRBD1
clone size: NA
V gene: TRBV15

CDR3 protein: CASSGGMGQETQYF
CDR3 DNA: TGCGCCAGCTCGGGAGGAATGGGCCAAGAGACCCAGTACTTC
J gene: TRBJ2-5
D gene: TRBD2
clone size: NA
V gene: TRBV5-1

CDR3 protein: CASSFLTGGTEAFF
CDR3 DNA: TGTGCCAGCAGTTTCCTGACAGGGGGCACTGAAGCTTTCTTT
J gene: TRBJ1-1
D gene: TRBD1
clone size: NA
V gene: TRBV27

CDR3 protein: CASSQAFRGGPDTQYF
CDR3 DNA: TGCGCCAGCAGCCAAGCGTTCCGGGGAGGACCAGATACGCAGTATTTT
J gene: TRBJ2-3
D gene: NA
clone size: NA
V gene: TRBV4-3

CDR3 protein: CASSPGQAQLGSGYTF
CDR3 DNA: TGCGCCAGCAGTCCGGGACAGGCCCAGTTAGGTAGTGGCTACACCTTC
J gene: TRBJ1-2
D gene: TRBD1
clone size: NA
V gene: TRBV5-1

CDR3 protein: CASSFGTENEKLFF
CDR3 DNA: TGTGCCAGCAGCTTCGGGACAGAAAATGAAAAACTGTTTTTT
J gene: TRBJ1-4
D gene: TRBD1
clone size: NA
V gene: TRBV7-8

CDR3 protein: CASSSASFGGYTF
CDR3 DNA: TGTGCCAGCAGCTCAGCGAGTTTCGGCGGCTACACCTTC
J gene: TRBJ1-2
D gene: NA
clone size: NA
V gene: TRBV2

CDR3 protein: CASSADEGLRSIQYF
CDR3 DNA: TGTGCCAGCAGCGCGGATGAGGGTCTGAGAAGCATTCAGTACTTC
J gene: TRBJ2-4
D gene: NA
clone size: NA
V gene: TRBV9

CDR3 protein: CASSLGTGPYGYTF
CDR3 DNA: TGTGCCAGCAGTCTCGGGACAGGCCCCTATGGCTACACCTTC
J gene: TRBJ1-2
D gene: TRBD1
clone size: NA
V gene: TRBV28

CDR3 protein: CASSPSTGGRYQPQHF
CDR3 DNA: TGTGCCAGCAGCCCCTCGACAGGGGGACGGTATCAGCCCCAGCATTTT
J gene: TRBJ1-5
D gene: TRBD1
clone size: NA
V gene: TRBV3-1/TRBV3-2

CDR3 protein: CASSPGLAGSTDTQYF
CDR3 DNA: TGTGCCAGCAGTCCGGGACTAGCGGGAAGCACAGATACGCAGTATTTT
J gene: TRBJ2-3
D gene: TRBD2
clone size: NA
V gene: TRBV28

CDR3 protein: CASSRGGGLRNTEAFF
CDR3 DNA: TGTGCCAGCAGCAGAGGGGGGGGGCTGAGGAACACTGAAGCTTTCTTT
J gene: TRBJ1-1
D gene: NA
clone size: NA
V gene: TRBV28

CDR3 protein: CASAKQGSNQPQHF
CDR3 DNA: TGTGCCAGTGCGAAACAGGGGTCCAATCAGCCCCAGCATTTT
J gene: TRBJ1-5
D gene: TRBD1
clone size: NA
V gene: TRBV2

CDR3 protein: CASSSTSGLTDTQYF
CDR3 DNA: TGTGCCAGCAGCTCGACTAGCGGCCTCACAGATACGCAGTATTTT
J gene: TRBJ2-3
D gene: TRBD2
clone size: NA
V gene: TRBV7-9

CDR3 protein: CASSLVPSGGVNIQYF
CDR3 DNA: TGTGCCAGCAGCTTAGTTCCCTCCGGGGGGGTGAACATTCAGTACTTC
J gene: TRBJ2-4
D gene: TRBD2
clone size: once
V gene: TRBV7-2

CDR3 protein: CASSPFREVTEAFF
CDR3 DNA: TGTGCCAGTTCACCATTTCGGGAAGTCACTGAAGCTTTCTTT
J gene: TRBJ1-1
D gene: NA
clone size: NA
V gene: TRBV18

CDR3 protein: CASSHQTANQPQHF
CDR3 DNA: TGTGCCAGCTCTCACCAAACTGCAAATCAGCCCCAGCATTTT
J gene: TRBJ1-5
D gene: NA
clone size: NA
V gene: TRBV18

CDR3 protein: CASSMDRVPGELFF
CDR3 DNA: TGTGCCAGCAGCATGGACAGAGTGCCCGGGGAGCTGTTTTTT
J gene: TRBJ2-2
D gene: NA
clone size: NA
V gene: TRBV7-8

CDR3 protein: CASSQPDRGNYEQYF
CDR3 DNA: TGTGCCAGCAGCCAACCTGACAGGGGTAACTACGAGCAGTACTTC
J gene: TRBJ2-7
D gene: TRBD1
clone size: NA
V gene: TRBV3-1/TRBV3-2

CDR3 protein: CASSWMTGGVNTEAFF
CDR3 DNA: TGCGCCAGCAGCTGGATGACAGGGGGCGTTAACACTGAAGCTTTCTTT
J gene: TRBJ1-1
D gene: TRBD1
clone size: few
V gene: TRBV5-1

CDR3 protein: CASREGLAAIYSTDTQYF
CDR3 DNA: TGTGCCAGCAGGGAGGGACTAGCGGCGATTTATAGCACAGATACGCAGTATTTT
J gene: TRBJ2-3
D gene: TRBD2
clone size: NA
V gene: TRBV2

CDR3 protein: CASSLEFAGGVSGELFF
CDR3 DNA: TGTGCCAGCAGCTTAGAGTTTGCGGGAGGGGTATCCGGGGAGCTGTTTTTT
J gene: TRBJ2-2
D gene: TRBD2
clone size: NA
V gene: TRBV11-3

CDR3 protein: CASSEARDYFEKLFF
CDR3 DNA: TGTGCCAGCAGTGAAGCCCGGGACTATTTCGAAAAACTGTTTTTT
J gene: TRBJ1-4
D gene: NA
clone size: NA
V gene: TRBV6-1

CDR3 protein: CASSDLGQPDTEAFF
CDR3 DNA: TGTGCCAGCAGTGACCTGGGACAGCCGGACACTGAAGCTTTCTTT
J gene: TRBJ1-1
D gene: TRBD1
clone size: NA
V gene: TRBV2

CDR3 protein: CAWSVGLAGEETQYF
CDR3 DNA: TGTGCCTGGAGTGTCGGGCTAGCGGGGGAAGAGACCCAGTACTTC
J gene: TRBJ2-5
D gene: TRBD2
clone size: NA
V gene: TRBV30

CDR3 protein: CASVSRSGNTIYF
CDR3 DNA: TGTGCCAGCGTTTCGCGGTCCGGAAACACCATATATTTT
J gene: TRBJ1-3
D gene: NA
clone size: once
V gene: TRBV6-5

CDR3 protein: CASSLTPNSYNEQFF
CDR3 DNA: TGTGCCAGCAGCTTGACCCCTAACTCCTACAATGAGCAGTTCTTC
J gene: TRBJ2-1
D gene: NA
clone size: NA
V gene: TRBV5-4

CDR3 protein: CASCISVAGSTEAFF
CDR3 DNA: TGTGCCAGCTGTATAAGCGTGGCAGGGTCAACTGAAGCTTTCTTT
J gene: TRBJ1-1
D gene: NA
clone size: few
V gene: TRBV18